Shown below are 29 T cell receptor beta chains from a single sample sequenced in a study of early T cells in non-severe SARS-CoV-2 infection. TCRdb re-analysed the 5' RACE reads in MiXCR, keeping a single row per CDR3 protein. The table lists about 64,000 distinct CDR3 sequences, around 13% of them singletons, with under 1.5% in the top ten. The sequenced sample was whole blood, obtained at baseline. These receptors were taken from an adult who was a healthcare worker with PCR-confirmed SARS-CoV-2 infection or an uninfected control (not recorded which).

This clonotype showed up just a few times. This chain joins TRBV5-5 and TRBJ1-1; D is ambiguous. The CDR3 runs to 14 residues. Germline-derived CDR1 and CDR2 are SGHKS and YYEKEE (reference sequence). Trimming pared 2 bases from V and 4 bases from J, leaving 12 bases between. In nucleotides, the CDR3 is TGTGCCAGCAGCTTCGGTCTGGGGAGCACTGAAGCTTTCTTT. Encoded protein: CASSFGLGSTEAFF.

The rearrangement joins TRBV20-1 to TRBJ1-6; D is uncertain. The germline V gene has CDR1 DFQATT and CDR2 SNEGSKA (reference sequence). The CDR3 is 13 residues long. V lost 5 bases, J lost 3 bases, and 8 bases lay in between. The CDR3 is CSAFSDYNSPLHF. The CDR3 DNA follows: TGCAGTGCTTTCAGCGACTATAATTCACCCCTCCACTTT.

The V and J genes are TRBV29-1 and TRBJ1-4, with TRBD1 matching 8 bases. This CDR3 has 13 residues. The V gene's germline CDR1 is SQVTM and CDR2 ANQGSEA. V dropped 3 bases and J dropped 4; count of bases not matched to a gene: 1. The CDR3 coding sequence is TGCAGCGTTGAGACAGGGGTTAATGAAAAACTGTTTTTT. Its translation is CSVETGVNEKLFF.

This clonotype has only a few counts. The chain is built from TRBV7-2 and TRBJ2-4; tentative D call: TRBD2 (6 bases). Germline V CDR1 and CDR2: SGHTA, FQGNSA. V was shortened by 4 bases and J by 6 bases, with 19 bases between the two germline ends. This CDR3 contains 16 residues. DNA of the CDR3: TGTGCCAGCAGCTCTTGGGACTTTGCTAGTGGAAACATTCAGTACTTC. It specifies CASSSWDFASGNIQYF.

This clonotype is medium-sized in the sample. This chain uses TRBV27 with TRBJ1-1, with D uncertain. The V gene lost 0 bases and the J gene lost 5 bases, with 13 bases spanning the gap. Germline loops: CDR1 MNHEY, CDR2 SMNVEV (reference sequence). The CDR3 covers 15 residues. The CDR3 DNA reads as TGTGCCAGCAGTTTATCCCGCTCCGGGCATACTGAAGCTTTCTTT. Amino acids: CASSLSRSGHTEAFF.

There are a few counts of this clonotype. The V gene is TRBV6-2 or TRBV6-3, the J gene TRBJ2-1; 9 bases align to TRBD1. Trimming cost V 5 bases and J 8 bases; bases outside gene matches: 7. Germline CDR1 is MNHEY and CDR2 is SVGEGT. This CDR3 spans 14 amino acids. The CDR3 sequence is CASSAGQGPHEQFF. The CDR3 DNA follows: TGTGCCAGCAGTGCGGGACAGGGACCCCATGAGCAGTTCTTC.

This clonotype was picked up a small number of times. The J gene is TRBJ1-3, the V gene TRBV7-6; 9 bases map to TRBD1. The junction had 10 bases not matched to a gene; V was cut back by 2 bases and J by 2 bases. The CDR3 is made up of 18 amino acids. Looked up from germline, CDR1 is SGHVS and CDR2 is FNYEAQ. The CDR3 DNA is TGTGCCAGCAGCTTATACTCCGGACAGGGGAAAGCTGGAAACACCATATATTTT. Amino acids: CASSLYSGQGKAGNTIYF.

This clonotype was counted ten times or more. This chain links TRBV18 with TRBJ1-6; weak D call: TRBD1 (6 bases). The V and J ends lost 3 bases and 8 bases respectively, with 17 bases between them. Germline CDR1 reads KGHSH; CDR2 reads LQKENI. The CDR3 sequence is 16 residues long. CDR3 protein: CASSPSVGGSDSPLHF. CDR3 DNA: TGTGCCAGCTCACCCTCCGTCGGGGGCTCGGATTCACCCCTCCACTTT.

At least ten counts were recorded for this clonotype. The chain employs TRBV5-1 and TRBJ2-5; 14 nucleotides match TRBD2. The CDR3 has 16 amino acids. V was pared by 5 bases and J by 1 base, with 4 bases of the junction left unmatched. Germline loops: CDR1 SGHRS, CDR2 YFSETQ. CDR3 nucleotides: TGCGCCAGCAGAGGACTAGCGGGAGGAGGCCAAGAGACCCAGTACTTC. Translation: CASRGLAGGGQETQYF. Using reference TRBV5-1 and TRBJ2-5 for the parts outside the CDR3, the full variable domain is KAGVTQTPRYLIKTRGQQVTLSCSPISGHRSVSWYQQTPGQGLQFLFEYFSETQRNKGNFPGRFSGRQFSNSRSEMNVSTLELGDSALYLCASRGLAGGGQETQYFGPGTRLLVL.

The chain carries TRBV18 and TRBJ2-5, with 8 bases identical to TRBD1. Germline CDR1 KGHSH, CDR2 LQKENI. The ends lost 0 bases at V and 3 bases at J; junction bases unmatched: 3. This CDR3 spans 15 amino acids. CDR3 in amino acids: CASSPPETGEETQYF. In DNA form, the CDR3 reads TGTGCCAGCTCACCACCGGAGACAGGGGAAGAGACCCAGTACTTC.

The rearrangement uses TRBV6-1 and TRBJ2-1; 8 positions match TRBD2. CDR1 and CDR2 from the germline V gene are MNHNS and SASEGT. Losses at the gene ends were 6 bases for V and 9 bases for J; bases not matched to a gene: 7. This CDR3 comprises 13 residues. The CDR3 sequence: CASRSGGIGEQFF. The CDR3 DNA reads TGTGCCAGCAGGTCGGGAGGGATAGGTGAGCAGTTCTTC.

CDR3 DNA: TGTGCCAGCAGTTCCCGGACTAGCGGGGGCCCCCGGTTTGGCCAGTACTTC. The encoded protein is CASSSRTSGGPRFGQYF. J is TRBJ2-5 and V is TRBV12-3 or TRBV12-4, with 13 bases identical to TRBD2. The CDR3 contains 17 residues. The V gene end was trimmed by 4 bases and the J gene end by 10 bases; junction bases not matched to a gene: 15.

This sequence joins TRBV7-2 and TRBJ2-7, with 7 positions matching TRBD1. CDR1 and CDR2 from the germline V gene are SGHTA and FQGNSA. The CDR3 runs 15 residues. The V gene end was trimmed by 1 base and the J gene end by 0 bases; junction bases not matched to a gene: 3. CDR3 bases: TGTGCCAGCAGCTTAGTATGGGACAGCTCCTACGAGCAGTACTTC. This encodes CASSLVWDSSYEQYF. Full variable domain (rest looked up from reference TRBV7-2 and TRBJ2-7): GAGVSQSPSNKVTEKGKDVELRCDPISGHTALYWYRQSLGQGLEFLIYFQGNSAPDKSGLPSDRFSAERTGGSVSTLTIQRTQQEDSAVYLCASSLVWDSSYEQYFGPGTRLTVT.

This clonotype was picked up a small number of times. This chain uses TRBV24-1 with TRBJ1-2; possibly TRBD1 for D (5 bases). CDR1 KGHDR and CDR2 SFDVKD come from the germline V gene. This CDR3 is built from 15 residues. V gave up 3 bases and J gave up 4 bases, with 14 bases separating them. CDR3 coding DNA: TGTGCCACCAGTGATACCACAGGATCTCGCTATGGCTACACCTTC. Its translation is CATSDTTGSRYGYTF.

This clonotype was counted only a few times. The chain combines TRBV29-1 with TRBJ1-5; 8 positions agree with TRBD1. Trimming removed 4 bases from V and 2 bases from J; junction bases left unmatched: 7. The germline CDR1 and CDR2 sequences are SQVTM and ANQGSEA. The CDR3 covers 15 residues. CDR3 region: CSVGFGQGRNQPQHF. The CDR3 nucleotides read TGCAGCGTTGGTTTCGGACAGGGCCGCAATCAGCCCCAGCATTTT.

Only a few counts were recorded for this clonotype. This sequence joins TRBV19 and TRBJ1-5; TRBD1 might be the D (5 bases). The length of the CDR3 is 14 residues. V lost 4 bases and J 7 bases, leaving 14 bases between the germline ends. The V gene's germline CDR1 is LNHDA and CDR2 SQIVND (reference sequence). In DNA form, the CDR3 reads TGTGCCAGTAGTAAAGCAGGGTACGACCAGCCCCAGCATTTT. Translating gives CASSKAGYDQPQHF.

V gene TRBV20-1 combines with J gene TRBJ1-1; no definite D call. CDR1 is DFQATT and CDR2 is SNEGSKA in the germline V gene (reference sequence). V lost 5 bases and J 4 bases, leaving 11 bases between the germline ends. The CDR3 spans 12 residues. DNA of the CDR3: TGCAGTGCTCCGAGACTGGGCACTGAAGCTTTCTTT. Residues: CSAPRLGTEAFF.

This clonotype has only a few counts. This chain links TRBV18 with TRBJ2-4; perhaps TRBD2 as D (5 bases). CDR1 is KGHSH, CDR2 LQKENI, per germline. The CDR3 has 15 residues. The ends were cut back, 4 bases at V and 4 bases at J, with 14 bases in the middle. CDR3 sequence: CASSRSDGDKNIQYF. CDR3 DNA: TGTGCCAGCTCACGATCCGACGGGGATAAAAACATTCAGTACTTC.

This clonotype was seen a handful of times. This sequence joins TRBV4-3 and TRBJ2-1, with D uncertain. In germline, CDR1 is LGHNA, CDR2 YSLEER. The CDR3 totals 14 residues. The V gene lost 0 bases and the J gene lost 8 bases, with 11 bases spanning the gap. The DNA for the CDR3 is TGCGCCAGCAGCCAAGATAAGGTTTTCGATGAGCAGTTCTTC. Translated, it gives CASSQDKVFDEQFF.

This clonotype was seen a handful of times. The chain recombines TRBV6-5 with TRBJ2-1; D might be TRBD1 (6 bases). V was shortened by 3 bases and J by 8 bases, with 14 bases between the two germline ends. The length of the CDR3 is 14 residues. The germline gives CDR1 MNHEY, CDR2 SVGAGI. The CDR3 DNA reads TGTGCCAGCAGTTATAACTCAGGGGCGTATGAGCAGTTCTTC. Its protein product is CASSYNSGAYEQFF.

CDR3 DNA sequence: TGTGCCAGCAGTTTGAGGGGGTATACTGAAGCTTTCTTT. Translating gives CASSLRGYTEAFF. The gene calls are TRBV12-3 or TRBV12-4 and TRBJ1-1; tentatively, D is TRBD1 (6 bases). This CDR3 spans 13 amino acids. Trimming cost V 3 bases and J 5 bases, with 10 bases left between them.

This clonotype has at least ten counts. This rearrangement joins TRBV3-1 to TRBJ2-7, with 7 bases that match TRBD2. V shed 1 base, J shed 4 bases, and the junction held 4 bases outside the gene matches. The CDR3 extends over 14 amino acids. Germline values: CDR1 LGHDT, CDR2 YNNKEL (reference sequence). CDR3 in amino acids: CASSQGLAGYEQYF. The CDR3, as DNA: TGTGCCAGCAGCCAAGGACTAGCTGGATACGAGCAGTACTTC.

This rearrangement joins TRBV7-2 to TRBJ1-1; D is uncertain. Germline V CDR1 and CDR2: SGHTA, FQGNSA. The V end lost 6 bases, the J end lost 0 bases, and 14 bases lay between the germline ends. This CDR3 is built from 15 residues. As DNA, the CDR3 is TGTGCCAGCAGGCCCACCTTCCTTCTGAACACTGAAGCTTTCTTT. It is translated as CASRPTFLLNTEAFF.

CDR3 residues: CASSLWTGSEQFF. Here the CDR3 DNA reads TGTGCCAGCAGTTTATGGACAGGGAGCGAGCAGTTCTTC. The V call is TRBV27, the J call TRBJ2-1, with 8 bases lining up with TRBD1. Trimming removed 1 base from V and 10 bases from J; junction bases left unmatched: 3. The CDR3 extends over 13 amino acids. The germline V gene encodes CDR1 MNHEY and CDR2 SMNVEV (reference sequence).

The V and J genes are TRBV7-6 and TRBJ2-3; D is uncertain. V was trimmed by 1 base and J by 6 bases, leaving 5 bases between them. Germline V gives CDR1 SGHVS, CDR2 FNYEAQ. There are 12 residues in the CDR3. CDR3 protein: CASSLEGDTQYF. CDR3 DNA: TGTGCCAGCAGCTTAGAAGGGGATACGCAGTATTTT.

The chain joins TRBV25-1 to TRBJ2-1, with 7 bases fitting TRBD1. This CDR3 spans 13 amino acids. The germline V gene encodes CDR1 MGHDK and CDR2 SYGVNS. V gave up 4 bases and J gave up 14 bases; unmatched junction bases: 11. The chain's CDR3 is CASSGNSQGFKFF. The CDR3 DNA reads as TGTGCCAGCAGTGGAAACTCACAGGGGTTTAAGTTCTTC.

The chain links TRBV6-2 or TRBV6-3 to TRBJ2-3; TRBD1 agrees at 9 bases. Germline lookup yields CDR1 MNHEY and CDR2 SVGEGT. J gave up 4 bases and V 6 bases, and 14 bases lay outside the gene matches. The CDR3 sequence is 17 residues long. This chain's CDR3 is CASSGGNDRGNSDTQYF. CDR3 in DNA: TGTGCCAGCAGCGGCGGAAATGACAGGGGGAATTCAGATACGCAGTATTTT.

This clonotype was detected many times. The chain combines TRBV6-6 with TRBJ1-3; D perhaps matches TRBD1 (5 bases). The CDR3 is 14 amino acids. The germline CDR1 and CDR2 sequences are MNHNY and SVGAGI (reference sequence). The V and J ends lost 6 bases and 0 bases respectively, with 9 bases between them. CDR3: CASSRDGSGNTIYF. The CDR3, as DNA: TGTGCCAGCAGCCGGGACGGCTCTGGAAACACCATATATTTT.

This clonotype was counted ten times or more. The rearrangement links TRBV5-1 to TRBJ2-1; no definite D call. There are 12 residues in the CDR3. V was trimmed by 0 bases and J by 10 bases, leaving 8 bases between them. Germline assignment: CDR1 SGHRS and CDR2 YFSETQ. CDR3 amino acids: CASSLESEEQFF. In DNA, the CDR3 is TGCGCCAGCAGCTTGGAGTCAGAAGAGCAGTTCTTC.